The following is a TCR beta chain sequence with its context. This sample stems from a study of blood T cell repertoires in COVID-19. Repertoires were generated with immunoSEQ multiplex PCR, while TCRdb's copy carries only in-frame clones and drops some. The sample includes 150,000 to 200,000 clones, 70% to 85% seen only once; the top ten take approximately 15%. The germline CDR1 and CDR2 sequences are SGDLS and YYNGEE. V lost 1 base, J lost 7 bases, and 4 bases stayed unmatched. The CDR3 is 15 amino acids. Sequencing used PBMCs or T cells enriched from blood (not recorded which). The chain carries TRBV9 and TRBJ2-2; 10 nucleotides agree with TRBD2. The origin of this receptor is a woman in her forties or fifties who had recovered from COVID-19. The CDR3 loop reads CASSVSGREDGELFF. The CDR3 region has the DNA TGTGCCAGCAGCGTAAGCGGGAGGGAGGACGGGGAGCTGTTTTTT.